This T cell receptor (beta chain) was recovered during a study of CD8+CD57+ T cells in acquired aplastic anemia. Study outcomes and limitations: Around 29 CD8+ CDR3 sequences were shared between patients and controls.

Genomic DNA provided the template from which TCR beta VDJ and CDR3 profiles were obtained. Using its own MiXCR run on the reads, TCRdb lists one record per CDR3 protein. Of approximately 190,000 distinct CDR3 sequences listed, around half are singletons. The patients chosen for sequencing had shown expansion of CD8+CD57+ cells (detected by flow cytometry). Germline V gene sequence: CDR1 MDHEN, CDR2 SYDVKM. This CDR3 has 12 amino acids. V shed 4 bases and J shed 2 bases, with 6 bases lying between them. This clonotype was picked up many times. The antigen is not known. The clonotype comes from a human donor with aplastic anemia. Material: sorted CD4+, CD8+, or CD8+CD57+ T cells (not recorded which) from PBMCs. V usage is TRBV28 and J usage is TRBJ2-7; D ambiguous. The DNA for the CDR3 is TGTGCCAGCAGTTCCCCACCCTACGAGCAGTACTTC. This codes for CASSSPPYEQYF.